The 3 T cell receptor beta chains in this list originate from one sample, sequenced in a study of Tregs in tolerant kidney transplant recipients. Sequenced by immunoSEQ multiplex PCR; TCRdb stores in-frame clones only, minus some. There are tens of thousands of clones in the sample; about 83% occur only once, and about 4% lies in the top ten. Input material: CD4+ T cells from blood. These receptors were taken from a human donor in good health.

The gene calls are TRBV10-1 and TRBJ1-4; 7 nucleotides align to TRBD1. Per germline, CDR1 WNHNN and CDR2 SYGVQD (reference sequence). CDR3 size: 14 residues. Unmatched junction bases numbered 6, after V lost 8 bases and J lost 3 bases. The CDR3 nucleotides read TGCGCCAGCCCCAGGGGGTGGGCTAATGAAAAACTGTTTTTT. Translation gives CASPRGWANEKLFF.

V gene TRBV4-1 combines with J gene TRBJ1-1; the D gene is possibly TRBD1 (6 bases). The V gene lost 8 bases and the J gene lost 7 bases, with 20 bases spanning the gap. Germline V gene sequence: CDR1 MGHRA, CDR2 YSYEKL. The CDR3 has 14 residues. Here the CDR3 reads CASSGAGGAVEAFF. The CDR3 DNA is TGCGCCAGCTCAGGGGCGGGGGGCGCAGTTGAAGCTTTCTTT.

As to this clone: An end of the junction differs from the germline gene, which may be a read error. The V call is TRBV2, the J call TRBJ2-1, with TRBD2 matching 7 bases. Germline assignment: CDR1 SNHLY and CDR2 FYNNEI. There are 13 residues in the CDR3. The CDR3 is CASGDGRSTEQFF. CDR3 DNA sequence: TGTGCCAGCGGTGACGGGAGGTCAACTGAGCAGTTCTTC.